A selection of T cell receptor beta chains follows, all from one sample in a study of OX40 agonist ivuxolimab in advanced cancers. The protocol was immunoSEQ multiplex PCR, while the TCRdb copy is restricted to in-frame clones and leaves out a portion. The table records tens of thousands of clones, around 87% of them present only once. The sample was CD4+ or CD8+ T cells sorted from blood, taken in a trial of the OX40 agonist ivuxolimab. The receptors come from an adult with an advanced solid tumor such as melanoma, head and neck, liver or kidney cancer. Each CDR3 is given with its conserved first and last residue. The D gene is left open where the match is weak. Clone size is given for some rows only: seen once, a few or many times, or a class if the clone is expanded.

v_gene	abundance	d_gene	j_gene	CDR3aa	CDR3nt
TRBV19	NA	NA	TRBJ2-2	CASTVPGELFF	TGTGCCAGTACCGTTCCAGGGGAGCTGTTTTTT
TRBV7-2	once	NA	TRBJ2-7	CASSLSSGERQYF	TGTGCCAGCAGCTTGTCGTCCGGGGAAAGGCAGTACTTC
TRBV18	NA	NA	TRBJ1-5	CASSPFGDQPQHF	TGTGCCAGCTCACCTTTTGGAGATCAGCCCCAGCATTTT
TRBV4-1	NA	NA	TRBJ2-3	CASSQDGRGVTDTQYF	TGCGCCAGCAGCCAAGATGGCAGAGGTGTTACAGATACGCAGTATTTT
TRBV15	NA	TRBD2	TRBJ2-1	CATSRGLGGSYNEQFF	TGTGCCACCAGCAGGGGACTAGGAGGCTCCTACAATGAGCAGTTCTTC
TRBV6-1	few	NA	TRBJ1-2	CASSDVRSTYGYTF	TGTGCCAGCAGTGATGTACGTTCAACCTATGGCTACACCTTC
TRBV10-1	NA	TRBD2	TRBJ2-3	CASSEFLSGTSGSGGTDTQYF	TGCGCCAGCAGTGAATTTCTCTCCGGGACTAGCGGGAGTGGGGGCACAGATACGCAGTATTTT
TRBV28	NA	NA	TRBJ1-1	CASSSAQSGRTEAFF	TGTGCCAGCAGTAGCGCCCAGTCAGGGCGCACTGAAGCTTTCTTT
TRBV6-4	medium-sized	NA	TRBJ1-5	CASLYSNQPQHF	TGTGCCAGTCTTTATAGCAATCAGCCCCAGCATTTT
TRBV7-2	NA	NA	TRBJ1-1	CASSAAVGGYEAFF	TGTGCCAGCAGCGCGGCGGTGGGGGGCTATGAAGCTTTCTTT
TRBV11-3	NA	NA	TRBJ1-2	CASSQMGTNYGYTF	TGTGCCAGCAGCCAGATGGGGACAAACTATGGCTACACCTTC
TRBV21-1	NA	NA	TRBJ2-3	CASSKGTSGRLGDTQYF	TGTGCCAGCAGCAAAGGGACTAGCGGGAGGTTAGGAGATACGCAGTATTTT
TRBV2	few	TRBD1	TRBJ1-5	CASIGQVGGQPQHF	TGTGCCAGCATTGGACAGGTGGGGGGTCAGCCCCAGCATTTT
TRBV18	NA	NA	TRBJ2-1	CASSPGSSYNEQFF	TGTGCCAGCTCACCGGGAAGCTCCTACAATGAGCAGTTCTTC
TRBV27	NA	NA	TRBJ1-3	CASGRSGNTIYF	TGTGCCAGCGGAAGGTCTGGAAACACCATATATTTT
TRBV12-5	NA	NA	TRBJ2-3	CASGLVNSFDTQYF	TGTGCTAGTGGTTTGGTTAACTCCTTTGATACGCAGTATTTT